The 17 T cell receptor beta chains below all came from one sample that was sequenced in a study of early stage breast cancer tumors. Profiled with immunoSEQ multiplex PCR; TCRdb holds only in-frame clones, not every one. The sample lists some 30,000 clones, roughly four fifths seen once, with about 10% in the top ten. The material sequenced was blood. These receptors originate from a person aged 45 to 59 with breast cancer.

As DNA, the CDR3 is TGTGCCACGCGGGGAGGGCTACTCACCGGGGAGCTGTTTTTT. It is translated as CATRGGLLTGELFF. This chain connects TRBV7-2 to TRBJ2-2, with TRBD2 identical over 7 bases. The CDR3 loop spans 14 amino acids. The germline CDR1 and CDR2 sequences are SGHTA and FQGNSA. V trimming: 10 bases; J trimming: 4 bases; junction bases outside the gene matches: 9. The whole variable domain, filled in from reference TRBV7-2 and TRBJ2-2, reads GAGVSQSPSNKVTEKGKDVELRCDPISGHTALYWYRQSLGQGLEFLIYFQGNSAPDKSGLPSDRFSAERTGGSVSTLTIQRTQQEDSAVYLCATRGGLLTGELFFGEGSRLTVL.

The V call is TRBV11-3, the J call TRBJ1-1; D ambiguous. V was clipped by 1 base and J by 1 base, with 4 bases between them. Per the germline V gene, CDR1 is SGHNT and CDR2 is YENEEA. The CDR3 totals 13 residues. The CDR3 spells CASSLGGNTEAFF. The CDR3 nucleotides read TGTGCCAGCAGCTTAGGGGGGAACACTGAAGCTTTCTTT.

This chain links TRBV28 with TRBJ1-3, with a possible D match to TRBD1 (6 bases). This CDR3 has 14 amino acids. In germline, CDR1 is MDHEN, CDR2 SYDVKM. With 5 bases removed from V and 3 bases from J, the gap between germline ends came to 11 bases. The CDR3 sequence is CASSEQGFGNTIYF. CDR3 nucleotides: TGTGCCAGCAGTGAACAGGGTTTTGGAAACACCATATATTTT.

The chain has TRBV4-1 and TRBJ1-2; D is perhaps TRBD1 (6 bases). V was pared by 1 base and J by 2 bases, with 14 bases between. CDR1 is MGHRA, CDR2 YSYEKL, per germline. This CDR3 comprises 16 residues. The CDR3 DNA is TGCGCCAGCAGCCAAGTAGGGGGGACACCGAACTATGGCTACACCTTC. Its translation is CASSQVGGTPNYGYTF.

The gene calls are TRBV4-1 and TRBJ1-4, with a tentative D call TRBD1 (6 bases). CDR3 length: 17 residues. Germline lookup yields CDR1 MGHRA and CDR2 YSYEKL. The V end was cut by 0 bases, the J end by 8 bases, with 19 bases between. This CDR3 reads CASSQEGGGRGGEKLFF. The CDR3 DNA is TGCGCCAGCAGCCAAGAGGGGGGTGGCAGGGGTGGGGAAAAACTGTTTTTT.

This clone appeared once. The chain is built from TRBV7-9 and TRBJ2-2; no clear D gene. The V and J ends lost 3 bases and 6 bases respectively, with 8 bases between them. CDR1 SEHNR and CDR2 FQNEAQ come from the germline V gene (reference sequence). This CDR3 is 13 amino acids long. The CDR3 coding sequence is TGTGCCAGCAGCTTTAAATTATCCGGGGAGCTGTTTTTT. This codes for CASSFKLSGELFF.

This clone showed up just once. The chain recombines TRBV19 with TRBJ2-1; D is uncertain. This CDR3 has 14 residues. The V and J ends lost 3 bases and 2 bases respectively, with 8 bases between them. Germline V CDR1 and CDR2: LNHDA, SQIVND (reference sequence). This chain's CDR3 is CASSIQATYNEQFF. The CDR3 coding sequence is TGTGCCAGTAGTATTCAGGCGACCTACAATGAGCAGTTCTTC.

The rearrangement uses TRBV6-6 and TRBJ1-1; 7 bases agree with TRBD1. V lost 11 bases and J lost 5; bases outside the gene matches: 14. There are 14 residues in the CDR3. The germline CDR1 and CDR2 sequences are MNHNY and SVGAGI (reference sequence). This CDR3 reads CAGNQGGAGTEAFF. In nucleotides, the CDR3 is TGTGCCGGCAACCAAGGGGGCGCGGGAACTGAAGCTTTCTTT.

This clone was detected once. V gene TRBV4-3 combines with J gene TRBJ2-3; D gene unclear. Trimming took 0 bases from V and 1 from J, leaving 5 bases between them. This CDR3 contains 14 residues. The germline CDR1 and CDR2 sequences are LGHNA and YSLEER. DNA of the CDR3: TGCGCCAGCAGCCAAGACAAGGGCACAGATACGCAGTATTTT. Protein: CASSQDKGTDTQYF.

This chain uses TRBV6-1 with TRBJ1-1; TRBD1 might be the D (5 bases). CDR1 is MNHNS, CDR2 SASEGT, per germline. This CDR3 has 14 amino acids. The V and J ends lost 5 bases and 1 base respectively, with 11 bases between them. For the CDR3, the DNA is TGTGCCAGCAGTCGTCTTGGGGGGAACACTGAAGCTTTCTTT. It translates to CASSRLGGNTEAFF.

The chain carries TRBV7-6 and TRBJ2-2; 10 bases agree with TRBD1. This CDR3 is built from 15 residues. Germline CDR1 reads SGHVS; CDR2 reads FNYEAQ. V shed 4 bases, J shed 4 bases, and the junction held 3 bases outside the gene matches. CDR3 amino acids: CASSYRDRGTGELFF. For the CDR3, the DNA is TGTGCCAGCAGCTACCGGGACAGGGGCACCGGGGAGCTGTTTTTT.

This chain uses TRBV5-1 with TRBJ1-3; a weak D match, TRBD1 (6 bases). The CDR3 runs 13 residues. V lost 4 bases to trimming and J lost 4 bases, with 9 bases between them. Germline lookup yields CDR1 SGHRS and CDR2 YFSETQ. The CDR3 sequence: CASSHGQGNTIYF. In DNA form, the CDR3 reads TGCGCCAGCAGCCACGGACAGGGAAACACCATATATTTT.

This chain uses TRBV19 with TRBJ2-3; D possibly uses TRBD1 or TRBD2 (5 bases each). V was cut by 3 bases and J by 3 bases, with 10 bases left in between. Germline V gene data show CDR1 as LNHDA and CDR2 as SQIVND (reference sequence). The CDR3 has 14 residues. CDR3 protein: CASSMGESTDTQYF. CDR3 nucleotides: TGTGCCAGTAGTATGGGGGAGAGTACAGATACGCAGTATTTT. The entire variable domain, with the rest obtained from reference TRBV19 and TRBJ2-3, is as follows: DGGITQSPKYLFRKEGQNVTLSCEQNLNHDAMYWYRQDPGQGLRLIYYSQIVNDFQKGDIAEGYSVSREKKESFPLTVTSAQKNPTAFYLCASSMGESTDTQYFGPGTRLTVL.

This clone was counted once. CDR3 DNA: TGTGCCAGCAGTTTCGGGGGCGCTTCCTACGAGCAGTACTTC. Encoded protein: CASSFGGASYEQYF. This chain uses TRBV28 with TRBJ2-7; D may match TRBD1 or TRBD2 (6 bases each). The CDR3 runs 14 residues. The V and J ends lost 3 bases and 1 base respectively, with 10 bases between them. Germline V gene data show CDR1 as MDHEN and CDR2 as SYDVKM.

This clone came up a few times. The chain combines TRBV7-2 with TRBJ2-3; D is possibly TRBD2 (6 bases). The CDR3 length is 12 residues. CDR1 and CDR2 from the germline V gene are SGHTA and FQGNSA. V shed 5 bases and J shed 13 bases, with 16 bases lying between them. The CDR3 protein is CASSLRDSLEYF. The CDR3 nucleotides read TGTGCCAGCAGCCTACGGGACTCCTTAGAGTATTTT. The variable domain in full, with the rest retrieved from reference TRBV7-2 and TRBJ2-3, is GAGVSQSPSNKVTEKGKDVELRCDPISGHTALYWYRQSLGQGLEFLIYFQGNSAPDKSGLPSDRFSAERTGGSVSTLTIQRTQQEDSAVYLCASSLRDSLEYFGPGTRLTVL.

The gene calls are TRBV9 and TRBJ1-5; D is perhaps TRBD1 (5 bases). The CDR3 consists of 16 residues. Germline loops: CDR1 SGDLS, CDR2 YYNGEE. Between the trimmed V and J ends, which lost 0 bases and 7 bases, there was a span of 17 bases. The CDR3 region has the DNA TGTGCCAGCAGCGTAGAGGCAGGGCCGCTTAACCAGCCCCAGCATTTT. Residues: CASSVEAGPLNQPQHF.

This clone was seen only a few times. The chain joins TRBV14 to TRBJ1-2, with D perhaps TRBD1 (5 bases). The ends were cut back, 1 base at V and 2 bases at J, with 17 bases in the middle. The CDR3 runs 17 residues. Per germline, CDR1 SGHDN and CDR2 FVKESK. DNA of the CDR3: TGTGCCAGCAGCCAAGTCATCCAGGGATACTTAAACTATGGCTACACCTTC. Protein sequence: CASSQVIQGYLNYGYTF.